This T cell receptor beta chain was profiled in a study of beta chain features in type 1 diabetes listed by TCRdb under 2018. About the study as a whole: Patients and healthy donors did not differ in mean age, gender distribution, total cell number or subset yield. A total of 85 million to 140 million sorted cells were examined across all samples, and a strong correlation was observed between cell number per subset and RNA yield. The study compared TCRB repertoires of sorted circulating CD4+ T cell subsets between recently diagnosed type 1 diabetes patients and matched healthy donors. Whereas all 30 or so donors provided naive and central memory subsets, regulatory and stem cell-like memory subsets were isolated from just 8 patients and about eight healthy donors. The investigation overall reported the following: PCR might favor shorter templates, but patient and control samples were amplified and corrected together, so any skew would affect both groups equally. Naive, central memory and regulatory TCRB repertoires appeared to be more alike among patients than among healthy donors. In all four CD4+ subsets, TCRB CDR3 length was moderately but significantly shorter in type 1 diabetes patients. Because cDNA was sequenced instead of genomic DNA, activated cells with high expression could be over-represented, although the groups did not differ in activation or CD3 levels. HLA sub-analyses involved small numbers of individuals, so any influence of HLA type on TCRB rearrangement remained unresolved. Fewer insertions and more nucleotide deletions at VDJ recombination sites were observed in patients with type 1 diabetes, implying thymic rearrangement abnormalities.

Comments on this clone: This clone's antigen is unknown. No quality values exist for individual bases; no much larger clone is one base distant.

From each donor, a single peripheral blood sample of 100 to 150 mL on average was drawn into heparinised tubes. A BD FACSAria II was used to sort naive, central memory, regulatory and stem cell-like memory CD4+ T cells with a panel that included CD45RO, CCR7, CD25, CD127, CD95 and CD27. Purity was above 98% for every sorted population. PBMCs were separated immediately by Lymphoprep density gradient centrifugation and were stained directly, without being cultured. Samples were stained and sorted in pairs, with one healthy donor and one patient per experiment, so that batch effects were minimized. In the germline V gene, CDR1 corresponds to SGHRS and CDR2 to YFSETQ. Trimming accounts for 2 bases at V and 6 bases at J, while the number of junction bases matched to no gene is 6. The CDR3 holds 16 amino acids from the cysteine to the phenylalanine. Just the 48-base CDR3 DNA is kept, in frame starting at base 1.

The entire isolated RNA was reverse transcribed using the High Capacity cDNA Reverse Transcription Kit, and thus expressed TCRB transcripts were sequenced. Naive, central memory and regulatory T cell samples underwent deep immunoSEQ sequencing, averaging about 3.57 million total reads per sample. Sorted cells were lysed in RLT buffer and RNA was extracted with DNase-treated RNeasy Micro or Mini kits, depending on cell number. Each cell subset was processed on its own to prevent cross-contamination, while patient and healthy donor samples were processed together. Using the immunoSEQ multiplex PCR, TCRB sequences were amplified from cDNA into 87-bp fragments spanning the CDR3 region. Amplicons were sequenced on the Illumina HiSeq platform. In the source study's methods: PCR bias was computationally corrected using synthetic template baselines, reads within Hamming distance 2 were collapsed, and singletons that could not be merged were discarded. Reads were aligned against IMGT so that V, D and J genes, CDR3 length and insertions or deletions at six rearrangement sites could be assigned. Within each subset, clonotype counts were normalized to sorted cell number, and only after that were true diversity and Gini coefficients computed with the tcR R package. Repertoire sharing was quantified using the overlap coefficient calculated on TCRB nucleotide sequences. Out-of-frame TCRB sequences from naive cells were analyzed to stand in for the pre-selection repertoire. TCRdb took this table from immuneACCESS and kept in-frame rearrangements with V and J called. Such tables lack part of the clones; where checked against another copy, unresolved V genes explain under half of the gap, and the rest is unexplained. The V and J calls and clone size are taken from that table; D and trimming were inferred from the DNA. For this sample there are more than 250,000 clones; roughly an eighth appear just once. Less than 0.02% of the sample belongs to the ten largest clones.

The TCR comes from a man in his thirties or forties with type 1 diabetes. Here the chain combines TRBV5-1 and TRBJ2-1, with 12 bases aligning to TRBD2. The sequencing sample was made of naive CD4+ T cells from blood. Interpreted using the paper, the cell subset or site label stands for: true naive CD4+ T cells. Here the CDR3 is given as CASSFRLAGAPNEQFF. The DNA sequence follows: TGCGCCAGCAGCTTCCGACTAGCGGGAGCGCCCAATGAGCAGTTCTTC.